This TCR beta chain was sequenced during a study of T cell clonality in common variable immunodeficiency. Study-level points and caveats: In common variable immunodeficiency, TCR beta chains reportedly carried fewer deletions and N-nucleotide insertions.

On this clone itself: The antigen is unknown. The DNA ends 3 residues before the CDR3 does, and the rest of the CDR3 is filled in from the germline J gene.

CVID and control samples used equivalent genomic DNA input. Profiled with immunoSEQ multiplex PCR; TCRdb holds only in-frame clones, not every one. This table holds around 15,000 clones. CDR3 length equals 14 residues. Germline V gene lookup returns CDR1 DFQATT and CDR2 SNEGSKA (reference sequence). V trimming: 1 base; J trimming: 5 bases; junction bases outside the gene matches: 4. CVID subjects had received replacement immunoglobulin for at least one year. No CVID subject was ill or on immunomodulatory drugs when sampled. Blood samples were heparinized, about 4.5 to 9 ml per donor. This clonotype originated in a human donor with common variable immunodeficiency. The chain employs TRBV20-1 and TRBJ1-5; TRBD1 matches 8 bases. The sample comprised peripheral blood mononuclear cells. The CDR3 DNA, read in part, is TGCAGTGCTAGAGGCGACAGGGGCTATCAGCCC. Translation gives CSARGDRGYQP. The whole CDR3 protein reads CSARGDRGYQPQHF.